The rows below give T cell receptor beta chains drawn from one sample of a study of identical twins. Each CDR3 protein is one row after TCRdb ran MiXCR on the 5' RACE reads. The data show 250,000 to 300,000 distinct CDR3 sequences, about 9% seen once. These same data were also listed under a study on yellow fever vaccine responses in identical twins.

Specimen: CD8+ T cells sorted from blood. The receptors here all came from a woman aged 18 to 35 in good health. CDR3s include the opening cysteine and the closing phenylalanine or tryptophan. The order of the fields is clone size, D gene, J gene, V gene, CDR3 protein, CDR3 DNA. D genes are given only for firm matches. For some rows the clone size is stated as once, few or many, or as a class when expanded; others skip it.

>few|TRBD1|TRBJ2-7|TRBV28
CASRRQGNYEQYF
TGTGCCAGCAGGCGACAGGGAAACTACGAGCAGTACTTC
>few|TRBD1|TRBJ2-3|TRBV3-1
CASSQVGGQGTDTQYF
TGTGCCAGCAGCCAAGTAGGCGGACAGGGTACAGATACGCAGTATTTT
>.|.|TRBJ2-7|TRBV7-2
CASSFYGTLSSYEQYF
TGTGCCAGCAGCTTCTACGGGACACTGAGCTCCTACGAGCAGTACTTC
>many|.|TRBJ2-2|TRBV5-6
CASTEIRRTGELFF
TGTGCCAGCACGGAGATCCGGCGGACCGGGGAGCTGTTTTTT
>.|.|TRBJ1-3|TRBV7-8
CASSPGSGAIPGNTIYF
TGTGCCAGCAGCCCCGGGAGCGGGGCCATACCTGGAAACACCATATATTTT
>few|.|TRBJ1-1|TRBV5-6
CASSHLRKSNTEAFF
TGTGCCAGCAGCCACCTCAGGAAATCGAACACTGAAGCTTTCTTT
>few|TRBD2|TRBJ2-6|TRBV14
CASSKGLAGVGANVLTF
TGTGCCAGCAGCAAAGGACTAGCGGGGGTTGGGGCCAACGTCCTGACTTTC
>.|TRBD2|TRBJ2-3|TRBV6-2/TRBV6-3
CASSYSPSPGTSGTPETDTQYF
TGTGCCAGCAGTTATTCACCGTCTCCCGGGACTAGCGGTACTCCTGAGACAGATACGCAGTATTTT
>.|TRBD1|TRBJ1-5|TRBV7-2
CASSATQGRVNQPQHF
TGTGCCAGCAGCGCGACACAGGGGAGGGTCAATCAGCCCCAGCATTTT
>few|TRBD1|TRBJ2-1|TRBV15
CATSRSRTGLGNEQFF
TGTGCCACCAGCAGATCTCGGACAGGGCTTGGCAATGAGCAGTTCTTC
>many|.|TRBJ2-7|TRBV20-1
CSARDRSYEQYF
TGCAGTGCTAGAGACAGATCCTACGAGCAGTACTTC
>few|.|TRBJ2-7|TRBV6-1
CASSHTPGTKDYEQYF
TGTGCCAGCAGCCATACCCCAGGGACGAAAGACTACGAGCAGTACTTC
>many|.|TRBJ2-1|TRBV11-2
CASSLLGAGTNEQFF
TGTGCCAGCAGCTTACTGGGGGCAGGGACCAATGAGCAGTTCTTC
>many|TRBD1|TRBJ2-1|TRBV4-1
CASSLRDSYNEQFF
TGCGCCAGCAGCCTCCGGGACAGTTACAATGAGCAGTTCTTC
>many|TRBD2|TRBJ2-1|TRBV27
CASSLPSGSYNEQFF
TGTGCCAGCAGTTTACCTAGCGGCTCCTACAATGAGCAGTTCTTC
>.|.|TRBJ2-2|TRBV20-1
CSGVMDTGELFF
TGCAGTGGTGTCATGGACACCGGGGAGCTGTTTTTT
>.|.|TRBJ2-5|TRBV5-1
CASMGRETQYF
TGCGCCAGCATGGGAAGAGAGACCCAGTACTTC